The clone carrying this T cell receptor (beta chain) was picked up one time. What it recognizes is unknown. Healthy Caucasians from Russia aged about 6 to 90 served as donors. These data come from a study of blood T cells in healthy people across ages. Together with a sample-barcoded 5' primer, a J-beta primer mix was included in a second PCR lasting roughly 6 to 12 cycles. There were at least 3 million CDR3-containing paired-end reads obtained from each sample. TCRdb analysed the 5' RACE reads with MiXCR anew, one entry per CDR3 protein. This repertoire shows approximately 730,000 distinct CDR3 sequences, 35% to 45% found once; its top ten account for around 20%. Findings and limits, study-wide: Diversity was higher, and naive CD4+ cells more numerous, in long-lived donors than in aged donors.

This TCR derives from a woman aged 55-69 years in good health. Sequencing was carried out using blood.

Here the CDR3 DNA reads TGCAGTGCTCCCCGGCCGGGCGATGAGCAGTTCTTC. It specifies CSAPRPGDEQFF. The gene calls are TRBV20-1 and TRBJ2-1; D gene unclear. V lost 5 bases and J 8 bases, leaving 13 bases between the germline ends. The CDR3 runs to 12 residues. Per the germline V gene, CDR1 is DFQATT and CDR2 is SNEGSKA (reference sequence).